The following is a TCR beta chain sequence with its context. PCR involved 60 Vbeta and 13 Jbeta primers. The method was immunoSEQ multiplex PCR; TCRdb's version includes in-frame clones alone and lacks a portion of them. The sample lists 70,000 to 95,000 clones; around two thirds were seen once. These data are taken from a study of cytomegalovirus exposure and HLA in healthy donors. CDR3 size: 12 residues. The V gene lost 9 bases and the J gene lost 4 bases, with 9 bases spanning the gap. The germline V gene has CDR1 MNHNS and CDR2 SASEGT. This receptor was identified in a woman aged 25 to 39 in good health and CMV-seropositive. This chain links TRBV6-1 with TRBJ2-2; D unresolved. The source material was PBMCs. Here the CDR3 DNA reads TGTGCCAGTCTCGGTCTCACCGGGGAGCTGTTTTTT. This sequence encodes CASLGLTGELFF.